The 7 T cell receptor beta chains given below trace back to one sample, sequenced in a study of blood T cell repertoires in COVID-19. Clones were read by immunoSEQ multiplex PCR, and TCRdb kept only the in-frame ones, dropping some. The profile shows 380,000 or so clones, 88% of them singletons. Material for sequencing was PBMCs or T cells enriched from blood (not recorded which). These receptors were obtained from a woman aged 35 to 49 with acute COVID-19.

The CDR3 DNA reads as TGTGCCACCCACCTAACTAGCGGGGGGGAGACCCAGTACTTC. Encoded protein: CATHLTSGGETQYF. This rearrangement joins TRBV10-3 to TRBJ2-5, with TRBD2 matching 12 bases. With V trimmed by 10 bases and J by 5 bases, 8 bases remained unmatched. The CDR3 totals 14 residues. The germline V gene encodes CDR1 ENHRY and CDR2 SYGVKD.

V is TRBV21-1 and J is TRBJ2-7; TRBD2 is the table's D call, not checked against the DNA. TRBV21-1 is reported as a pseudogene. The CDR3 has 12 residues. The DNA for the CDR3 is TGTGCCAGCAGGCCGGGAACCTACGAGCAGTACTTC. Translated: CASRPGTYEQYF.

This CDR3 reads CASSWTSGGVTYNEQFF. The CDR3 DNA reads TGCGCCAGCAGCTGGACTAGCGGGGGGGTAACCTACAATGAGCAGTTCTTC. J is TRBJ2-1 and V is TRBV5-1; 15 nucleotides match TRBD2. This CDR3 is built from 17 residues. Germline loops: CDR1 SGHRS, CDR2 YFSETQ. The ends lost 3 bases at V and 2 bases at J; junction bases unmatched: 3.

CDR3 protein: CATSEDHLRAGELFF. CDR3 DNA: TGTGCCACCAGCGAGGATCACCTACGCGCCGGGGAGCTGTTTTTT. The genes are TRBV15 and TRBJ2-2, with D unresolved. This CDR3 is built from 15 residues. Germline V lookup: CDR1 LNHNV, CDR2 YYDKDF (reference sequence). V shed 5 bases and J shed 6 bases, with 16 bases lying between them.

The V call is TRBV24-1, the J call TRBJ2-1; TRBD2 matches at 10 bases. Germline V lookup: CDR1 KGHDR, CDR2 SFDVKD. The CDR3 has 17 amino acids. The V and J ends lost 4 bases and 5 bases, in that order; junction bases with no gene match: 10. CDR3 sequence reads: CATSEERGGRVNNEQFF. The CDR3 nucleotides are TGTGCCACCAGTGAGGAGCGGGGGGGCCGGGTCAACAATGAGCAGTTCTTC.

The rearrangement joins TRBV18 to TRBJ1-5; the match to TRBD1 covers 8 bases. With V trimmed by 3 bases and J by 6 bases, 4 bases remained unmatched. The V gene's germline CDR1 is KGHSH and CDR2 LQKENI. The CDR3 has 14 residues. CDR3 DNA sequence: TGTGCCAGCTCACCCAGGACAGGGACTCAGCCCCAGCATTTT. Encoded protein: CASSPRTGTQPQHF.

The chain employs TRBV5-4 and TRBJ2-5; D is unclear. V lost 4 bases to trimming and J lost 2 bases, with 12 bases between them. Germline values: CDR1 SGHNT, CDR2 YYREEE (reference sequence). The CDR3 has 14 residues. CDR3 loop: CASSPAPGQETQYF. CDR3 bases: TGTGCCAGCAGCCCCGCCCCCGGGCAAGAGACCCAGTACTTC.